The T cell receptor beta chain under discussion was sequenced for a study of early T cells in non-severe SARS-CoV-2 infection. At least ten counts were recorded for this clonotype. TCRdb re-analysed the 5' RACE reads in MiXCR, keeping a single row per CDR3 protein. The sample holds approximately 89,000 distinct CDR3 sequences, roughly an eighth seen once. The CDR3 loop spans 14 amino acids. V gave up 6 bases and J gave up 4 bases; unmatched junction bases: 6. The germline V gene encodes CDR1 DFQATT and CDR2 SNEGSKA (reference sequence). The J gene is TRBJ2-1, the V gene TRBV20-1; 10 bases fit TRBD2. This TCR derives from an adult who was a healthcare worker with PCR-confirmed SARS-CoV-2 infection or an uninfected control (not recorded which). The sample consisted of whole blood. This CDR3 is CSAMSGGAYNEQFF. The CDR3 region has the DNA TGCAGTGCCATGAGCGGGGGGGCGTACAATGAGCAGTTCTTC.